This T cell receptor beta chain was recorded in a study of cytomegalovirus exposure and HLA in healthy donors. Study-wide results and caveats: Analysis was carried out at a later point, and it linked a missense DCLRE1C variant to TCR beta V- and J-gene trimming.

With 60 Vbeta and 13 Jbeta primers, the PCR was carried out. Produced via immunoSEQ multiplex PCR; TCRdb's table is partial and in-frame only. The data show approximately 140,000 clones, 84% seen once. In regard to this clone: Its antigen is not identified.

Specimen: PBMCs. The clonotype originates from a man in his fifties or sixties in good health and CMV-seronegative.

The CDR3 sequence: CASSFEQAPYGYTF. In DNA form, the CDR3 reads TGTGCCAGCAGCTTTGAACAGGCCCCCTATGGCTACACCTTC. The J gene is TRBJ1-2, the V gene TRBV5-6, with D tentatively TRBD1 (5 bases). The germline CDR1 and CDR2 sequences are SGHDT and YYEEEE. Trimming shortened V by 2 bases and J by 4 bases, and 12 bases separated the two germline ends. This CDR3 region has 14 residues.